This T cell receptor (beta chain) was recorded in a study of monozygotic twins with inflammatory bowel disease. With regard to this clonotype: Its antigen remains unknown.

Findings and caveats of the study: Results did not support any single strong IBD-associated signal or clonotype. The study found lower TCRbeta diversity (inverse Simpson) in IBD patients than in healthy co-twins.

TCRdb reprocessed the 5' RACE reads and keeps a single row for each CDR3 protein, giving no DNA. The sample's table shows fewer than 550,000 distinct CDR3 sequences. This CDR3 spans 15 amino acids. The germline V gene encodes CDR1 GTSNPN and CDR2 SVGIG (reference sequence). The source material was blood. The gene calls are TRBV30 and TRBJ1-5; as DNA is missing, the TRBD1 call by TCRdb cannot be tested. The TCR sequence derives from a human donor with ulcerative colitis or Crohn's disease, or a healthy co-twin of an affected twin (not recorded which). CDR3 in amino acids: CAWSDRNRGFQPQHF.